Following are 19 T cell receptor beta chains from one sample sequenced in a study of T-cell memory formation after mild COVID-19 (dated by TCRdb to the early 2020s). Library preparation used 5' RACE. The instrument given in TCRdb is Illumina NovaSeq 6000. TCRdb reprocessed the public reads (quality trimming at Q25 with fastp, clone calling with MiXCR) and kept in-frame beta chains. Under each unique CDR3 protein, matching rows form one entry showing the most common genes and DNA. In all, the sample holds about 120,000 distinct CDR3 sequences, and roughly 15% of those were seen once. The ten largest clones take up more than 11% of the sample. The sequencing sample was made of PBMCs or a T cell subset sorted from them (not recorded which). The receptors originated from an adult woman who had mild COVID-19 (a few samples of this study predate the infection). The sample titles of this study are shuffled in the database, so cell type and time point are left out; the donor was told from shared clones.

Only a few counts were recorded for this clonotype. The V and J genes are TRBV4-1 and TRBJ1-5; 7 bases fit TRBD1. CDR1 is MGHRA, CDR2 YSYEKL, per germline. Germline trimming cut 4 bases from V and 4 bases from J; bases unmatched to any gene: 13. The CDR3 consists of 17 residues. CDR3 loop: CASSLYYPTGLNQPQHF. CDR3 sequence (DNA): TGCGCCAGCAGCCTCTATTACCCGACAGGGCTGAATCAGCCCCAGCATTTT.

J is TRBJ2-3 and V is TRBV24-1; TRBD1 or TRBD2 may be the D gene (6 bases each). This CDR3 contains 17 residues. The V end lost 4 bases, the J end lost 3 bases, and 19 bases lay between the germline ends. Germline CDR1 reads KGHDR; CDR2 reads SFDVKD. The DNA of the CDR3 is TGTGCCACCAGTGACACCCTAGGAACAGGGAGGACAGATACGCAGTATTTT. Protein sequence: CATSDTLGTGRTDTQYF.

This clonotype came up a few times. This rearrangement joins TRBV10-3 to TRBJ2-3; weak D call: TRBD2 (6 bases). CDR3 length: 15 amino acids. Between the trimmed V and J ends, which lost 6 bases and 0 bases, there was a span of 13 bases. CDR1 is ENHRY and CDR2 is SYGVKD in the germline V gene. CDR3: CAISHVAVSTDTQYF. The CDR3 DNA sequence: TGTGCCATCAGCCATGTAGCGGTTAGCACAGATACGCAGTATTTT.

A few counts support this clonotype. V gene TRBV20-1 combines with J gene TRBJ1-2, with unresolved D. Looked up from germline, CDR1 is DFQATT and CDR2 is SNEGSKA (reference sequence). The CDR3 runs to 12 residues. The CDR3 DNA is TGCAGCGCCCGAGAATTTAACTATGGCTACACCTTC. It specifies CSAREFNYGYTF.

This clonotype has only a few counts. The chain employs TRBV27 and TRBJ2-7; D not certain. V lost 5 bases, J lost 2 bases, and 13 bases lay in between. Germline CDR1 is MNHEY and CDR2 is SMNVEV (reference sequence). The CDR3 runs 14 residues. The chain's CDR3 is CASSPIPGPYEQYF. The CDR3 coding sequence is TGTGCCAGCAGTCCGATCCCGGGCCCCTACGAGCAGTACTTC.

Here the CDR3 DNA reads TGTGCCAGCAGCTCAAAACTAGCGACCAGCACAGATACGCAGTATTTT. Protein product: CASSSKLATSTDTQYF. The chain couples TRBV7-3 to TRBJ2-3; 7 bases agree with TRBD2. Per germline, CDR1 SGHTA and CDR2 FQGTGA. V dropped 4 bases and J dropped 0; count of bases not matched to a gene: 7. CDR3 length: 16 residues.

This clonotype was recorded many times. V and J are TRBV4-1 and TRBJ2-7; unclear D gene. The CDR3 runs to 14 residues. The V gene's germline CDR1 is MGHRA and CDR2 YSYEKL. Trimming shortened V by 5 bases and J by 9 bases, and 20 bases separated the two germline ends. The CDR3, as DNA: TGCGCCAGCAGCAGGGATTCTCCCTACGAAGGGCAGTACTTC. Its translation is CASSRDSPYEGQYF.

In its sample, this clonotype was seen a few times. This chain uses TRBV5-1 with TRBJ2-1; 8 bases align to TRBD2. The J segment lost 7 bases and the V segment lost 0 bases, leaving 6 bases of the junction unmatched. In germline, CDR1 is SGHRS, CDR2 YFSETQ. CDR3 length equals 15 residues. This CDR3 is CASSLAGGPGNEQFF. The CDR3 DNA is TGCGCCAGCAGCTTGGCGGGGGGGCCTGGGAATGAGCAGTTCTTC.

This clonotype was observed a handful of times. The V gene is TRBV7-3, the J gene TRBJ1-2; D call uncertain. Germline loops: CDR1 SGHTA, CDR2 FQGTGA. The CDR3 is 13 amino acids. V lost 2 bases, J lost 3 bases, and 7 bases lay in between. This chain's CDR3 is CASSLEMDYGYTF. CDR3 coding DNA: TGTGCCAGCAGCTTAGAAATGGACTATGGCTACACCTTC.

CDR3 sequence reads: CASSLSGTSSYYTF. CDR3 nucleotides: TGTGCCAGCAGCCTTTCCGGGACTTCGAGTTATTACACCTTC. The V call is TRBV28, the J call TRBJ1-2; possibly TRBD1 for D (5 bases). CDR3 length equals 14 residues. V was clipped by 6 bases and J by 11 bases, with 22 bases between them. CDR1 and CDR2 from the germline V gene are MDHEN and SYDVKM.

The sample holds a few counts of this clonotype. V and J are TRBV7-9 and TRBJ2-1, with 9 bases lining up with TRBD1. CDR3 length: 15 residues. Trimming at V came to 1 base and at J to 6 bases, leaving 4 bases not matched to a gene. CDR1 and CDR2 (germline): SEHNR, FQNEAQ (reference sequence). CDR3 protein: CASSLGDRETNEQFF. In DNA, the CDR3 is TGTGCCAGCAGCTTAGGGGACAGGGAAACCAATGAGCAGTTCTTC.

The chain uses TRBV7-9 and TRBJ2-7; D is unclear. CDR1 SEHNR and CDR2 FQNEAQ come from the germline V gene (reference sequence). Trimming shortened V by 3 bases and J by 0 bases, and 12 bases separated the two germline ends. The CDR3 has 15 amino acids. CDR3 protein: CASSFFSFSSYEQYF. CDR3 nucleotide sequence: TGTGCCAGCAGCTTTTTCAGTTTTAGCTCCTACGAGCAGTACTTC.

Ten or more counts support this clonotype. The J gene is TRBJ2-3, the V gene TRBV2; 7 bases are a match to TRBD1. Germline-derived CDR1 and CDR2 are SNHLY and FYNNEI. J lost 4 bases, V lost 2 bases, and 9 bases had no gene match. The CDR3 is 16 amino acids. CDR3 protein: CASSENEGGAPDTQYF. The DNA for the CDR3 is TGTGCCAGCAGTGAAAATGAAGGGGGCGCCCCAGATACGCAGTATTTT.

This clonotype was seen at least ten times. The chain joins TRBV2 to TRBJ2-3; D call uncertain. The CDR3 consists of 16 residues. With 2 bases removed from V and 0 bases from J, the gap between germline ends came to 12 bases. Germline CDR1 is SNHLY and CDR2 is FYNNEI. CDR3 amino acids: CASSELAVTSTDTQYF. CDR3 coding DNA: TGTGCCAGCAGTGAACTGGCGGTAACTAGCACAGATACGCAGTATTTT.

The chain couples TRBV25-1 to TRBJ2-3; TRBD2 aligns across 9 bases. V was pared by 3 bases and J by 0 bases, with 19 bases of the junction left unmatched. The CDR3 extends over 21 amino acids. Germline V gives CDR1 MGHDK, CDR2 SYGVNS. In nucleotides, the CDR3 is TGTGCCAGCAGTGAGGGCCGGACTCGGGGAGGACTAGCGACAAGCACAGATACGCAGTATTTT. It translates to CASSEGRTRGGLATSTDTQYF. The whole variable domain, filled in from reference TRBV25-1 and TRBJ2-3, reads EADIYQTPRYLVIGTGKKITLECSQTMGHDKMYWYQQDPGMELHLIHYSYGVNSTEKGDLSSESTVSRIRTEHFPLTLESARPSHTSQYLCASSEGRTRGGLATSTDTQYFGPGTRLTVL.

This clonotype was detected a few times. The chain carries TRBV5-4 and TRBJ1-5, with 9 bases identical to TRBD1. V lost 4 bases to trimming and J lost 5 bases; unmatched junction nucleotides: 4. CDR1 and CDR2 (germline): SGHNT, YYREEE (reference sequence). The CDR3 runs 14 residues. The CDR3 loop is CASSNTGGDQPQHF. The CDR3 nucleotides are TGTGCCAGCAGCAATACAGGGGGCGATCAGCCCCAGCATTTT.

The CDR3 region is CASSPGTGLTEAFF. Written as DNA, the CDR3 is TGTGCCAGCAGCCCTGGGACAGGGCTCACTGAAGCTTTCTTT. This chain links TRBV5-6 with TRBJ1-1, with TRBD1 matching 9 bases. CDR1 is SGHDT, CDR2 YYEEEE, per germline. This CDR3 region has 14 residues. V shed 4 bases and J 4 bases; nucleotides not matched to a gene: 5.

This clonotype was seen only a few times. The genes are TRBV5-1 and TRBJ2-2; 7 bases match TRBD2. The CDR3 sequence is 15 residues long. With 4 bases clipped from V and 1 base from J, the junction kept 4 bases outside the gene matches. Germline CDR1 is SGHRS and CDR2 is YFSETQ. The CDR3 sequence is CASSLGLVNTGELFF. CDR3 sequence (DNA): TGCGCCAGCAGCCTCGGACTAGTGAACACCGGGGAGCTGTTTTTT.

In regard to this clonotype: The junction and the germline gene differ at one end; a read error may be behind it. V gene TRBV18 combines with J gene TRBJ1-1; D is perhaps TRBD1 (5 bases). CDR1 KGHSH and CDR2 LQKENI come from the germline V gene. The CDR3 consists of 12 residues. The CDR3 DNA sequence: TGTGCCAGCTCAGCAGGGAACTCTGAAGCTTTCTTT. Its protein product is CASSAGNSEAFF.